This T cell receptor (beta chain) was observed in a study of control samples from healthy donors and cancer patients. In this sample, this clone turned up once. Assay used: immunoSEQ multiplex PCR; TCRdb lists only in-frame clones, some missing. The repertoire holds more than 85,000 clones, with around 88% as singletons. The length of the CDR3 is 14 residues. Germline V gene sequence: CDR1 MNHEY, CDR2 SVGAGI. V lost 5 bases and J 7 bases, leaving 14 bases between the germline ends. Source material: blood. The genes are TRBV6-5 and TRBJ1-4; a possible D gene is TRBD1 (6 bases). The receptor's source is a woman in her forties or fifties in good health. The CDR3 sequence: CASSTQGGGEKLFF. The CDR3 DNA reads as TGTGCCAGCAGTACTCAGGGAGGGGGTGAAAAACTGTTTTTT.